These T cell receptor beta chains were read from a single sample in a study of T cell responses to AZD1222 COVID-19 vaccine. Some clones are missing from TCRdb's copy, which holds only in-frame ones; the method was immunoSEQ multiplex PCR. The repertoire holds about 120,000 clones, with 91% as singletons. Sequenced material: peripheral blood, taken on day 0 of AZD1222 vaccination. Receptors originate from an adult in good health. Both conserved end residues are part of each CDR3. Fields, in order: V gene, clone size, D gene, J gene, CDR3 protein, CDR3 DNA. The D gene is left open where the match is weak. A row's size may be missing; if present it is once, few, many or a size class.

V gene: TRBV20-1; clone size: NA; D gene: NA; J gene: TRBJ1-1; CDR3 protein: CSARREVGTFF; CDR3 DNA: TGCAGTGCTAGACGGGAGGTTGGGACTTTCTTT
V gene: TRBV29-1; clone size: NA; D gene: TRBD1; J gene: TRBJ1-2; CDR3 protein: CSVGDRGYGYTF; CDR3 DNA: TGCAGCGTTGGGGACAGGGGCTATGGCTACACCTTC
V gene: TRBV16; clone size: NA; D gene: NA; J gene: TRBJ2-7; CDR3 protein: CASSQNRYEQYF; CDR3 DNA: TGTGCCAGCAGCCAAAACAGGTACGAGCAGTACTTC
V gene: TRBV9; clone size: NA; D gene: NA; J gene: TRBJ1-1; CDR3 protein: CASTKAAGDTEAFF; CDR3 DNA: TGTGCCAGCACCAAGGCCGCAGGGGACACTGAAGCTTTCTTT
V gene: TRBV28; clone size: NA; D gene: NA; J gene: TRBJ2-7; CDR3 protein: CASSFAGQSYEQYF; CDR3 DNA: TGTGCCAGCAGTTTCGCAGGACAATCCTACGAGCAGTACTTC
V gene: TRBV18; clone size: NA; D gene: NA; J gene: TRBJ1-6; CDR3 protein: CASSPLGDSGSPLHF; CDR3 DNA: TGTGCCAGCTCACCACTAGGGGATTCTGGTTCACCCCTCCACTTT
V gene: TRBV27; clone size: once; D gene: NA; J gene: TRBJ1-5; CDR3 protein: CASRGHLLGQPQHF; CDR3 DNA: TGTGCCAGCAGGGGACACCTCCTTGGGCAGCCCCAGCATTTT
V gene: TRBV19; clone size: once; D gene: NA; J gene: TRBJ1-1; CDR3 protein: CASRTGGVMNTEAFF; CDR3 DNA: TGTGCCAGTAGGACAGGTGGGGTAATGAACACTGAAGCTTTCTTT
V gene: TRBV9; clone size: NA; D gene: NA; J gene: TRBJ1-4; CDR3 protein: CASSVRGTFNEKLFF; CDR3 DNA: TGTGCCAGCAGCGTCCGTGGGACATTTAATGAAAAACTGTTTTTT
V gene: TRBV10-1; clone size: NA; D gene: NA; J gene: TRBJ2-1; CDR3 protein: CASGSLNEQFF; CDR3 DNA: TGCGCCAGCGGGAGTTTGAATGAGCAGTTCTTC